This is a list of T cell receptor beta chains from one sample in a study of blood T cell repertoires in COVID-19. TCRdb keeps only in-frame clones here, not all; method: immunoSEQ multiplex PCR. The repertoire consists of approximately 290,000 clones, with around 81% occurring once and the leading ten covering around a sixth. Sequencing input: peripheral blood. The receptors here all came from a person between 70 and 80 years old with COVID-19, enrolled during active disease. The CDR3 runs from the conserved cysteine through the conserved F or W. The D gene is left open where the match is weak. Where a row states a size, it is once, few, many or the class of an expanded clone; other rows omit it.

clone size	J gene	D gene	V gene	CDR3 protein	CDR3 DNA
-	TRBJ2-2	-	TRBV5-1	CASSLGTQGTGELFF	TGCGCCAGCAGCTTGGGGACCCAGGGAACCGGGGAGCTGTTTTTT
few	TRBJ2-7	-	TRBV9	CASSVGTTRSYEQYF	TGTGCCAGCAGCGTAGGGACAACTCGTTCCTACGAGCAGTACTTC
-	TRBJ1-2	TRBD1	TRBV4-3	CASSQGITGGANYGYTF	TGCGCCAGCAGCCAAGGAATTACAGGGGGCGCGAACTATGGCTACACCTTC
-	TRBJ1-6	-	TRBV2	CASGRGDNSPLHF	TGTGCCAGCGGTCGGGGGGACAATTCACCCCTCCACTTT
-	TRBJ2-2	-	TRBV19	CASSPQGSTGELFF	TGTGCCAGTAGTCCGCAGGGCAGCACCGGGGAGCTGTTTTTT
-	TRBJ2-7	TRBD2	TRBV2	CASSGVTGGRVLSDEQYF	TGTGCCAGCAGTGGAGTAACGGGGGGGCGAGTTTTGTCCGACGAGCAGTACTTC
-	TRBJ1-5	TRBD1	TRBV19	CASSIGLGQGAQPQHF	TGTGCCAGTAGTATAGGATTGGGACAGGGTGCCCAGCCCCAGCATTTT
-	TRBJ2-7	TRBD1	TRBV5-4	CASSFRTGGEQYF	TGTGCCAGCAGCTTTAGGACAGGGGGCGAGCAGTACTTC
many	TRBJ2-7	-	TRBV27	CASSLSRTNTYEQYF	TGTGCCAGCAGTCTCTCGCGGACAAATACCTACGAGCAGTACTTC
-	TRBJ2-5	-	TRBV30	CAYLGQLRETQYF	TGTGCCTACCTAGGACAGTTGAGAGAGACCCAGTACTTC
-	TRBJ1-5	-	TRBV12-3/TRBV12-4	CASSIVREPQHF	TGTGCCAGCAGCATAGTCAGGGAGCCCCAGCATTTT
-	TRBJ2-5	-	TRBV11-2	CASSLAGWETQYF	TGTGCCAGCAGCTTAGCAGGCTGGGAGACCCAGTACTTC
once	TRBJ2-3	TRBD2	TRBV9	CASSVQGLAGGGTDTQYF	TGTGCCAGCAGCGTCCAGGGACTAGCGGGAGGGGGCACAGATACGCAGTATTTT
-	TRBJ2-7	-	TRBV19	CASSSLIAVTYEQYF	TGTGCCAGTAGTTCCTTAATAGCGGTTACCTACGAGCAGTACTTC
-	TRBJ2-7	-	TRBV7-9	CASSWRGSYEQYF	TGTGCCAGCAGCTGGAGGGGTTCCTACGAGCAGTACTTC
-	TRBJ2-7	TRBD2	TRBV27	CATRPRLAGAYEQYF	TGTGCCACCCGCCCGAGGCTAGCGGGAGCCTACGAGCAGTACTTC
-	TRBJ1-3	-	TRBV4-3	CASSQVSGPGNTIYF	TGCGCCAGCAGCCAAGTATCAGGTCCTGGAAACACCATATATTTT
-	TRBJ2-2	-	TRBV4-2	CASSQDLLNTGELFF	TGTGCCAGCAGCCAAGATCTACTTAACACCGGGGAGCTGTTTTTT
-	TRBJ1-1	TRBD1	TRBV2	CASSEWRTGKGGTEAFF	TGTGCCAGCAGTGAATGGAGGACAGGGAAGGGCGGCACTGAAGCTTTCTTT
-	TRBJ1-2	-	TRBV3-1/TRBV3-2	CASSEWAGVVGYTF	TGTGCCAGCAGCGAATGGGCAGGGGTGGTCGGCTACACCTTC
-	TRBJ1-5	-	TRBV16	CASSSGVQPQHF	TGTGCCAGCAGCTCGGGTGTGCAGCCCCAGCATTTT
-	TRBJ1-2	-	TRBV28	CASTPPTGVYGYTF	TGTGCCAGCACCCCCCCGACAGGCGTATATGGCTACACCTTC
-	TRBJ2-2	TRBD2	TRBV7-8	CASSLGTSGYITGELFF	TGTGCCAGCAGCTTAGGAACTAGCGGGTACATCACCGGGGAGCTGTTTTTT
few	TRBJ2-2	TRBD2	TRBV27	CASSPDSGGMNTGELFF	TGTGCCAGCAGCCCCGATAGCGGGGGCATGAACACCGGGGAGCTGTTTTTT
-	TRBJ2-3	-	TRBV21-1	CARRQGTGDTQYF	TGTGCCAGACGACAGGGGACCGGGGATACGCAGTATTTT
-	TRBJ1-5	-	TRBV6-2/TRBV6-3	CASSYLPGGINQPQHF	TGTGCCAGCAGTTACTTACCCGGGGGGATCAATCAGCCCCAGCATTTT
-	TRBJ1-5	-	TRBV7-5	CVRSYRTNSNQPQHF	TGTGTCAGAAGCTATCGTACTAATAGCAATCAGCCCCAGCATTTT
-	TRBJ2-1	-	TRBV7-2	CASSLEPSSYNEQFF	TGTGCCAGCAGCTTAGAGCCGAGCTCCTACAATGAGCAGTTCTTC
-	TRBJ2-5	-	TRBV13	CASSSKGVGAQETQYF	TGTGCCAGCAGCTCAAAAGGGGTGGGGGCTCAAGAGACCCAGTACTTC
few	TRBJ1-1	TRBD1	TRBV9	CASSVADRVVGGGTEAFF	TGTGCCAGCAGCGTAGCAGACAGGGTGGTTGGGGGTGGGACTGAAGCTTTCTTT
-	TRBJ2-2	TRBD2	TRBV7-3	CASSLSGSGELFF	TGTGCCAGCAGCTTGAGCGGGAGCGGGGAGCTGTTTTTT
few	TRBJ2-1	-	TRBV11-3	CASSLGHGGNNEQFF	TGTGCCAGCAGCTTAGGACACGGAGGGAACAATGAGCAGTTCTTC
many	TRBJ1-6	-	TRBV3-1/TRBV3-2	CASSQGSSPLHF	TGTGCCAGCAGCCAAGGTAGTTCACCCCTCCACTTT
-	TRBJ1-1	-	TRBV29-1	CSVRRGLNTEAFF	TGCAGCGTCCGACGAGGGCTGAACACTGAAGCTTTCTTT
-	TRBJ1-3	-	TRBV5-6	CASSLVANKIRNTIYF	TGTGCCAGCAGCTTGGTGGCAAACAAAATTCGAAACACCATATATTTT
-	TRBJ1-2	-	TRBV10-2	CASSESSGYTF	TGCGCCAGCAGTGAGTCGAGCGGCTACACCTTC
once	TRBJ2-2	-	TRBV27	CASSLTRWTGELFF	TGTGCCAGCAGCCTTACTAGGTGGACCGGGGAGCTGTTTTTT
-	TRBJ2-7	TRBD2	TRBV7-2	CASSLAITSGNSYEQYF	TGTGCCAGCAGCTTAGCTATCACTAGCGGAAACTCCTACGAGCAGTACTTC
many	TRBJ1-1	TRBD1	TRBV9	CASSPAGTVNTEAFF	TGTGCCAGCAGCCCCGCCGGGACAGTGAACACTGAAGCTTTCTTT
-	TRBJ1-2	-	TRBV28	CASSLGHSNYGYTF	TGTGCCAGCAGTTTAGGCCACAGTAACTATGGCTACACCTTC
-	TRBJ2-7	-	TRBV6-6	CASSYSAGAYEQYF	TGTGCCAGCAGTTACAGCGCGGGGGCGTACGAGCAGTACTTC